The 7 T cell receptor beta chains listed next were all sequenced from one sample in a study of T cell responses to AZD1222 COVID-19 vaccine. This table comes from immunoSEQ multiplex PCR, and its TCRdb copy is limited to in-frame clones, with some not included. This table has around 80,000 clones, approximately 83% appearing once. The input for sequencing was peripheral blood, taken 28 days after the second AZD1222 dose. These receptors came from an adult who received the AZD1222 COVID-19 vaccine.

Note on this clone: The junction shows a germline mismatch at one end, possibly a read error. This chain connects TRBV2 to TRBJ2-7, with 8 bases lining up with TRBD1. This CDR3 is 13 amino acids long. Germline-derived CDR1 and CDR2 are SNHLY and FYNNEI. CDR3 in amino acids: CASSEGQGGRRYF. The CDR3 DNA follows: TGTGCCAGCAGCGAAGGACAGGGCGGTCGTCGGTACTTC.

This chain links TRBV13 with TRBJ2-1, with a possible D match to TRBD2 (5 bases). The CDR3 consists of 13 residues. V dropped 4 bases and J dropped 7 bases, with 11 bases sitting between them. Germline V gene data show CDR1 as PRHDT and CDR2 as FYEKMQ (reference sequence). The CDR3 protein is CASSWPRRNEQFF. The CDR3 DNA sequence: TGTGCCAGCAGCTGGCCCAGGAGGAATGAGCAGTTCTTC. The whole variable domain, remainder taken from reference TRBV13 and TRBJ2-1, is AAGVIQSPRHLIKEKRETATLKCYPIPRHDTVYWYQQGPGQDPQFLISFYEKMQSDKGSIPDRFSAQQFSDYHSELNMSSLELGDSALYFCASSWPRRNEQFFGPGTRLTVL.

V usage is TRBV7-8 and J usage is TRBJ1-5; no reliable D call. Looked up from germline, CDR1 is SGHVS and CDR2 is FQNEAQ. The CDR3 extends over 15 amino acids. Trimming stripped 2 bases from V and 2 bases from J, with 10 bases between. The CDR3 nucleotides read TGTGCCAGCAGCTTACGCTTTTCCGGCAATCAGCCCCAGCATTTT. Its protein product is CASSLRFSGNQPQHF.

This sequence joins TRBV6-2 or TRBV6-3 and TRBJ2-1; D uncertain. This CDR3 has 13 amino acids. V gave up 3 bases and J gave up 3 bases, with 6 bases separating them. CDR1 is MNHEY and CDR2 is SVGEGT in the germline V gene. The CDR3 is CASSYSSYNEQFF. The CDR3 region has the DNA TGTGCCAGCAGTTATAGCAGCTACAATGAGCAGTTCTTC.

The chain employs TRBV28 and TRBJ1-5; D unresolved. The germline CDR1 and CDR2 sequences are MDHEN and SYDVKM. The CDR3 is 16 amino acids. Trimming left V 6 bases short and J 6 bases short, with 21 bases between. CDR3 coding DNA: TGTGCCAGCAGCCGACATACCGGACCTACACGTCAGCCCCAGCATTTT. Translated, it gives CASSRHTGPTRQPQHF.

The J gene is TRBJ2-5, the V gene TRBV27; 8 positions agree with TRBD1. The CDR3 runs 15 residues. Germline V gene sequence: CDR1 MNHEY, CDR2 SMNVEV (reference sequence). Trimming removed 5 bases from V and 6 bases from J; junction bases left unmatched: 11. The CDR3 is CASSRGQGSRQTQYF. Written as DNA, the CDR3 is TGTGCCAGCAGTCGAGGACAGGGAAGTAGACAGACCCAGTACTTC.

J is TRBJ2-5 and V is TRBV7-2; 8 bases are a match to TRBD2. Trimming removed 5 bases from V and 2 bases from J; junction bases left unmatched: 7. The CDR3 covers 15 residues. Germline V gives CDR1 SGHTA, CDR2 FQGNSA. CDR3 in DNA: TGTGCCAGCAGCCTTATACTAGCGGCACAAGAGACCCAGTACTTC. Its translation: CASSLILAAQETQYF. Full variable domain (missing parts from reference TRBV7-2 and TRBJ2-5): GAGVSQSPSNKVTEKGKDVELRCDPISGHTALYWYRQSLGQGLEFLIYFQGNSAPDKSGLPSDRFSAERTGGSVSTLTIQRTQQEDSAVYLCASSLILAAQETQYFGPGTRLLVL.